A single TCR beta chain is shown here with its context. What it binds is not known. Germline and junction disagree at one end, which may indicate a read error. RNA was extracted from bulk tissue without any cell sorting. Newly diagnosed lung cancer patients had thoracic surgery in China, August–late 2014, without prior chemotherapy. These data are taken from a study of tumor and adjacent non-tumor tissue in lung cancer. The overall study: The cohort had approximately 12 adenocarcinoma, a couple of squamous cell and 1 small cell patients.

CDR3 size: 15 residues. CDR1 and CDR2 (germline): MNHEY, SVGAGI. General study results and limits: Tumor repertoires had a smaller top 100 clone share than normal lung.

TCRbeta libraries were built with three rounds of nested PCR, modified from ARM-PCR. TCRdb reprocessed the multiplex PCR reads via MiXCR and lists one record per CDR3 protein. Of around 210,000 distinct CDR3 sequences in the sample, about 76% were seen once. The source is a man in his sixties with non-small cell lung cancer. The source material was lung tumor tissue. The rearrangement joins TRBV6-5 to TRBJ2-3, with D possibly TRBD2 on 5 matching bases. CDR3 in amino acids: CASRRALSSRDTQYF. The CDR3, as DNA: TGTGCCAGCAGGCGGGCACTGTCTAGCAGAGATACGCAGTATTTT.